Listed here are 22 T cell receptor beta chains from one sample, sequenced in a study of blood T cell repertoires in COVID-19. Repertoires were generated with immunoSEQ multiplex PCR, while TCRdb's copy carries only in-frame clones and drops some. The sample consists of 90,000 to 100,000 clones, around nine tenths of them appearing once. Sequencing was carried out using peripheral blood. These receptors came from a human donor in a cohort sampled during active COVID-19.

The rearrangement joins TRBV6-1 to TRBJ1-5, with TRBD1 as a possible D gene (6 bases). V lost 2 bases and J lost 0, with 17 bases in between. Looked up from germline, CDR1 is MNHNS and CDR2 is SASEGT. This CDR3 has 18 amino acids. In DNA, the CDR3 is TGTGCCAGCAGTGAACGTTGGGGGGGCAACCCTAGCAATCAGCCCCAGCATTTT. This codes for CASSERWGGNPSNQPQHF.

This clone was seen a single time. The chain carries TRBV5-4 and TRBJ2-1, with D perhaps matching TRBD1 (6 bases). The germline V and J ends were trimmed by 5 bases and 4 bases, with 16 bases remaining between them. This CDR3 spans 15 amino acids. CDR1 and CDR2 from the germline V gene are SGHNT and YYREEE (reference sequence). The CDR3 bases are TGTGCCAGCAGACCAGCAGGGGAGATATACAATGAGCAGTTCTTC. Translating it yields CASRPAGEIYNEQFF.

The chain combines TRBV7-2 with TRBJ2-1, with 11 bases fitting TRBD1. Germline V lookup: CDR1 SGHTA, CDR2 FQGNSA. V gave up 8 bases and J gave up 10 bases; unmatched junction bases: 10. The CDR3 length is 14 residues. CDR3 protein: CASGQGAFLGEQFF. The CDR3 DNA reads TGTGCCAGCGGACAGGGGGCGTTTTTAGGGGAGCAGTTCTTC.

This clone has just a few counts. The chain is built from TRBV7-2 and TRBJ2-2, with 8 bases that match TRBD2. Looked up from germline, CDR1 is SGHTA and CDR2 is FQGNSA. This CDR3 has 15 residues. Trimming at V came to 8 bases and at J to 1 base, leaving 6 bases not matched to a gene. The CDR3 is CASGAGGWNTGELFF. The CDR3 DNA reads as TGTGCCAGCGGGGCGGGAGGCTGGAACACCGGGGAGCTGTTTTTT.

Only a few counts were recorded for this clone. The V call is TRBV6-6, the J call TRBJ1-6, with unresolved D. Germline-derived CDR1 and CDR2 are MNHNY and SVGAGI (reference sequence). Between the trimmed V and J ends, which lost 5 bases and 14 bases, there was a span of 16 bases. The CDR3 is 13 residues long. The CDR3, as DNA: TGTGCCAGCAGTCCCCGGACTGGAGAGGCCCTCCACTTT. Its protein product is CASSPRTGEALHF.

CDR3 region: CASSPNLSLGGGTEAFF. The CDR3 DNA follows: TGTGCCAGCTCACCGAATCTTTCTCTGGGAGGTGGCACTGAAGCTTTCTTT. The chain recombines TRBV18 with TRBJ1-1; D uncertain. Trimming stripped 3 bases from V and 4 bases from J, with 21 bases between. The CDR3 loop spans 17 amino acids. Per germline, CDR1 KGHSH and CDR2 LQKENI.

This clone was detected only once. This sequence joins TRBV5-1 and TRBJ2-3; 14 bases fit TRBD2. CDR3 size: 15 residues. V shed 4 bases and J 7 bases; nucleotides not matched to a gene: 5. Germline CDR1 is SGHRS and CDR2 is YFSETQ. The CDR3 protein is CASSTGTSGGYTQYF. In nucleotides, the CDR3 is TGCGCCAGCAGCACCGGGACTAGCGGGGGTTATACGCAGTATTTT.

J is TRBJ1-2 and V is TRBV12-5; a possible D gene is TRBD1 (5 bases). The germline V and J ends were trimmed by 5 bases and 6 bases, with 19 bases remaining between them. The CDR3 spans 15 residues. Germline-derived CDR1 and CDR2 are LGHNT and FRNRAP. The CDR3 loop is CASGPPEQGPDGYTF. The CDR3 DNA sequence: TGTGCTAGTGGTCCCCCGGAGCAGGGCCCAGATGGCTACACCTTC.

A single count supports this clone. The sample has other DNA sequences that encode this CDR3 too. The V and J genes are TRBV29-1 and TRBJ2-7, with D perhaps matching TRBD1 (6 bases). Germline CDR1 reads SQVTM; CDR2 reads ANQGSEA. This CDR3 has 13 amino acids. V dropped 1 base and J dropped 2 bases, with 9 bases sitting between them. The CDR3 is CSVEGTGTYEQYF. The DNA for the CDR3 is TGCAGCGTTGAAGGTACAGGGACCTACGAGCAGTACTTC.

The J gene is TRBJ1-4, the V gene TRBV19; D is perhaps TRBD1 (6 bases). The CDR3 totals 13 residues. Deletions cut 9 bases from V and 3 bases from J, with 11 bases between. Germline values: CDR1 LNHDA, CDR2 SQIVND (reference sequence). CDR3 sequence: CASHRVANEKLFF. In DNA, the CDR3 is TGTGCCAGCCACAGGGTAGCTAATGAAAAACTGTTTTTT.

This clone was seen a handful of times. V and J are TRBV7-6 and TRBJ1-6; TRBD1 aligns across 9 bases. The J segment lost 7 bases and the V segment lost 1 base, leaving 2 bases of the junction unmatched. CDR1 and CDR2 (germline): SGHVS, FNYEAQ. This CDR3 has 15 amino acids. As DNA, the CDR3 is TGTGCCAGCAGCTTAGTAGGACAGGGGAATTCACCCCTCCACTTT. It translates to CASSLVGQGNSPLHF. Combining the CDR3 with reference TRBV7-6 and TRBJ1-6 gives the whole variable domain GAGVSQSPRYKVTKRGQDVALRCDPISGHVSLYWYRQALGQGPEFLTYFNYEAQQDKSGLPNDRFSAERPEGSISTLTIQRTEQRDSAMYRCASSLVGQGNSPLHFGNGTRLTVT.

This chain connects TRBV27 to TRBJ2-7; TRBD2 matches 7 bases. The germline gives CDR1 MNHEY, CDR2 SMNVEV (reference sequence). The V segment lost 5 bases and the J segment 1 base; nucleotides outside the gene matches: 8. The CDR3 spans 15 residues. DNA for the CDR3: TGTGCCAGCAGTCCCATCCGGGACTATTCCTACGAGCAGTACTTC. Translated: CASSPIRDYSYEQYF.

The chain joins TRBV7-3 to TRBJ2-1, with 11 bases fitting TRBD2. V shed 2 bases and J 7 bases; nucleotides not matched to a gene: 7. The CDR3 consists of 16 residues. Germline V gives CDR1 SGHTA, CDR2 FQGTGA. The chain's CDR3 is CASSLWASGGLNEQFF. CDR3 bases: TGTGCCAGCAGCTTATGGGCTAGCGGGGGGCTGAATGAGCAGTTCTTC.

This chain connects TRBV18 to TRBJ1-2; maybe TRBD1 (6 bases). There are 13 residues in the CDR3. Trimming took 3 bases from V and 2 from J, leaving 7 bases between them. Germline-derived CDR1 and CDR2 are KGHSH and LQKENI. The DNA for the CDR3 is TGTGCCAGCTCACCGGACAGAAACTATGGCTACACCTTC. Protein product: CASSPDRNYGYTF. Filled out from reference TRBV18 and TRBJ1-2, the complete variable domain reads NAGVMQNPRHLVRRRGQEARLRCSPMKGHSHVYWYRQLPEEGLKFMVYLQKENIIDESGMPKERFSAEFPKEGPSILRIQQVVRGDSAAYFCASSPDRNYGYTFGSGTRLTVV.

This rearrangement joins TRBV27 to TRBJ2-7, with D maybe TRBD2 (6 bases). The V end lost 6 bases, the J end lost 1 base, and 10 bases lay between the germline ends. Germline loops: CDR1 MNHEY, CDR2 SMNVEV (reference sequence). CDR3 length: 13 residues. CDR3 residues: CASSLGTSYEQYF. The CDR3 coding sequence is TGTGCCAGCAGCCTTGGGACTTCCTACGAGCAGTACTTC.

The chain carries TRBV11-2 and TRBJ1-1; D perhaps matches TRBD1 (5 bases). In germline, CDR1 is SGHAT, CDR2 FQNNGV. V lost 4 bases and J 1 base, leaving 16 bases between the germline ends. The CDR3 has 16 amino acids. The CDR3 DNA reads TGTGCCAGCAGCTCTGTCGGGGACTTCCCGAACACTGAAGCTTTCTTT. This translates into CASSSVGDFPNTEAFF.

The J gene is TRBJ2-3, the V gene TRBV11-3, with D uncertain. The germline V and J ends were trimmed by 1 base and 0 bases, with 5 bases remaining between them. This CDR3 comprises 14 residues. CDR1 is SGHNT and CDR2 is YENEEA in the germline V gene. CDR3 residues: CASSLAGSTDTQYF. CDR3 DNA: TGTGCCAGCAGCTTAGCAGGTAGCACAGATACGCAGTATTTT.

The rearrangement uses TRBV30 and TRBJ1-5, with D uncertain. The CDR3 runs 15 residues. V was clipped by 2 bases and J by 0 bases, with 11 bases between them. The germline V gene encodes CDR1 GTSNPN and CDR2 SVGIG (reference sequence). The CDR3 nucleotides read TGTGCCTGGAGTCAAACACTAGCTAGCAATCAGCCCCAGCATTTT. Amino acids: CAWSQTLASNQPQHF.

The CDR3 here is CASSLLQGATTEAFF. The CDR3 DNA is TGTGCCAGCAGCTTACTTCAGGGGGCGACCACTGAAGCTTTCTTT. This sequence joins TRBV11-2 and TRBJ1-1; TRBD1 matches 8 bases. The V gene's germline CDR1 is SGHAT and CDR2 FQNNGV. Unmatched junction bases numbered 6, after V lost 2 bases and J lost 4 bases. The CDR3 runs to 15 residues.

This clone showed up just once. The V gene is TRBV7-3, the J gene TRBJ2-2; D remains unclear. Trimming shortened V by 3 bases and J by 0 bases, and 5 bases separated the two germline ends. The CDR3 contains 14 residues. CDR1 is SGHTA, CDR2 FQGTGA, per germline. CDR3 bases: TGTGCCAGCAGCTTGAACACGAACACCGGGGAGCTGTTTTTT. It codes for CASSLNTNTGELFF.

The V and J genes are TRBV5-1 and TRBJ2-5, with D maybe TRBD1 (5 bases). The CDR3 has 14 residues. CDR1 SGHRS and CDR2 YFSETQ come from the germline V gene. V was pared by 4 bases and J by 3 bases, with 13 bases between. The CDR3 loop is CASSAGVGEETQYF. In nucleotides, the CDR3 is TGCGCCAGCAGCGCTGGAGTAGGGGAAGAGACCCAGTACTTC. Full variable domain (rest looked up from reference TRBV5-1 and TRBJ2-5): KAGVTQTPRYLIKTRGQQVTLSCSPISGHRSVSWYQQTPGQGLQFLFEYFSETQRNKGNFPGRFSGRQFSNSRSEMNVSTLELGDSALYLCASSAGVGEETQYFGPGTRLLVL.

This chain joins TRBV28 and TRBJ2-1; possible D gene TRBD2, 5 bases. The germline CDR1 and CDR2 sequences are MDHEN and SYDVKM. With 8 bases removed from V and 4 bases from J, the gap between germline ends came to 18 bases. The CDR3 extends over 15 amino acids. CDR3: CASGLPGMGYNEQFF. CDR3 nucleotides: TGTGCCAGCGGATTACCGGGAATGGGTTACAATGAGCAGTTCTTC.